The source of this T cell receptor beta chain is a study of T cells in Graves' hyperthyroidism and ophthalmopathy. This clonotype appeared a few times. The germline V gene has CDR1 MNHNS and CDR2 SASEGT. The CDR3 covers 15 residues. The germline V and J ends were trimmed by 1 base and 1 base, with 10 bases remaining between them. Researchers took RNA transcripts and amplified the TCR beta CDR3 regions from them. Using the HTBI primer set, a first-round RT-PCR was run on the TCR CDR3. TCRdb passed the multiplex PCR reads through MiXCR, listing each CDR3 protein once. In the table there are 700,000 to 950,000 distinct CDR3 sequences, about 35% of which are singletons.

The sequencing sample was made of blood. This rearrangement joins TRBV6-1 to TRBJ2-5; no firm D call. The receptor was isolated from a middle-aged woman with Graves' hyperthyroidism. The CDR3: CASSEVSGSQETQYF. In DNA form, the CDR3 reads TGTGCCAGCAGTGAAGTCTCTGGGTCCCAAGAGACCCAGTACTTC.